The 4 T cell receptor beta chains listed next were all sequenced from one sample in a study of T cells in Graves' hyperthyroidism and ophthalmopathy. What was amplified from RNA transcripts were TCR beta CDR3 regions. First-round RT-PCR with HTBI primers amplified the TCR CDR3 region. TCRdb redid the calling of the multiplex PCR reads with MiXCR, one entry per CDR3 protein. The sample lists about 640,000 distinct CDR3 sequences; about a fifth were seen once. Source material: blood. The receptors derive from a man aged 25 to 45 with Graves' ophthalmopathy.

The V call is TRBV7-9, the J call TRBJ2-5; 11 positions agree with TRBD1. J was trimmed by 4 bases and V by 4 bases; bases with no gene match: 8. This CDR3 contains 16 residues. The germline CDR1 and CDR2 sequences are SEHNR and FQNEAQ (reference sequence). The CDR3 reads CASSSQGQGAGETQYF. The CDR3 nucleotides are TGTGCCAGCAGCTCGCAAGGACAGGGGGCTGGAGAGACCCAGTACTTC.

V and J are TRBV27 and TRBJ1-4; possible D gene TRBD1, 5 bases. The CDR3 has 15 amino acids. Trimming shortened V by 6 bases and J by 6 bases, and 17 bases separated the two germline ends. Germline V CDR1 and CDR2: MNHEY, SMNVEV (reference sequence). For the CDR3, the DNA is TGTGCCAGCAGAACCCGAGCAGGGCCCGATGAAAAACTGTTTTTT. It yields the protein CASRTRAGPDEKLFF.

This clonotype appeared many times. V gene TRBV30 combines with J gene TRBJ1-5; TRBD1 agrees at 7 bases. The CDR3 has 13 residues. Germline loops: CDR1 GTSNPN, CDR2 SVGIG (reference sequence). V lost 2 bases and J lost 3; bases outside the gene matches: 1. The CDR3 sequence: CAWSRGPNQPQHF. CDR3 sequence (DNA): TGTGCCTGGAGTAGGGGGCCCAATCAGCCCCAGCATTTT. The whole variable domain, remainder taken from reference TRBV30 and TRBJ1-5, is SQTIHQWPATLVQPVGSPLSLECTVEGTSNPNLYWYRQAAGRGLQLLFYSVGIGQISSEVPQNLSASRPQDRQFILSSKKLLLSDSGFYLCAWSRGPNQPQHFGDGTRLSIL.

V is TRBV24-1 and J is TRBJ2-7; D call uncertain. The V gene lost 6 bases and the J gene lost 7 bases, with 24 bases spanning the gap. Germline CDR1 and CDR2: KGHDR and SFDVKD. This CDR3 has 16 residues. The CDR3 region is CATSRTRVVGPGEQYF. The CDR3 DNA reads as TGTGCCACCAGTCGAACGAGAGTAGTTGGCCCCGGTGAGCAGTACTTC.